The clone carrying this T cell receptor (beta chain) was found once. Its antigen is currently unknown. Documented treatment: oral pan-JAK inhibitor, 5-10 mg twice daily. The investigators collected lesional scalp punch biopsies and peripheral blood from alopecia areata patients. The V end lost 0 bases, the J end lost 6 bases, and 8 bases lay between the germline ends. The CDR3 consists of 13 residues. Germline CDR1 reads SGDLS; CDR2 reads YYNGEE. The sample originates from a study of CD8+ T cells in alopecia areata. Study-wide results and caveats: Tofacitinib yielded significantly lower scalp clonality and fewer expanded CD8+ clones among the top 100. Lesional scalp displayed greater clonality than normal scalp, most notably in alopecia totalis/universalis. The study found TCR sharing across patients less clear than in mice, possibly for HLA reasons.

RNA extraction and reverse transcription yielded cDNA as sequencing template. The table came from immunoSEQ multiplex PCR; TCRdb's copy has only in-frame clones and leaves some out. The sample carries fewer than 100,000 clones, 70% to 80% recorded once. The source of this sequence is a human donor with alopecia areata. This sequence joins TRBV9 and TRBJ2-3, with D unclear. The specimen comprised CD8+ T cells sorted from blood, sampled at week 44, from a patient treated with tofacitinib. CDR3: CASSVEDMDTQYF. CDR3 sequence (DNA): TGTGCCAGCAGCGTAGAAGACATGGATACGCAGTATTTT.